This T cell receptor beta chain was retrieved from a study of early T cells in non-severe SARS-CoV-2 infection. Study summary: RNA in bulk from unsorted whole blood was sequenced, and chains were unpaired. General study points: VDJdb matching favored anti-spike CD8 responses, missing private and CD4 specificities.

This clonotype has more than one count but fewer than ten. The target antigen is unknown. The TCR library protocol attached unique molecular identifiers to the individual cDNA molecules. TCRdb redid the calling of the 5' RACE reads with MiXCR, one entry per CDR3 protein. The table has about 40,000 distinct CDR3 sequences, 4.7% seen once. Trimming took off 5 bases at V and 6 bases at J, with 8 bases between the two ends. From germline, CDR1 is MNHNY and CDR2 SVGAGI (reference sequence). This CDR3 region has 12 residues. The sample comprised whole blood. This sequence was found in an adult who was a healthcare worker with PCR-confirmed SARS-CoV-2 infection or an uninfected control (not recorded which). J is TRBJ1-5 and V is TRBV6-6; no reliable D call. The CDR3 nucleotides are TGTGCCAGCAGTACCTACAGTCAGCCCCAGCATTTT. Encoded protein: CASSTYSQPQHF.